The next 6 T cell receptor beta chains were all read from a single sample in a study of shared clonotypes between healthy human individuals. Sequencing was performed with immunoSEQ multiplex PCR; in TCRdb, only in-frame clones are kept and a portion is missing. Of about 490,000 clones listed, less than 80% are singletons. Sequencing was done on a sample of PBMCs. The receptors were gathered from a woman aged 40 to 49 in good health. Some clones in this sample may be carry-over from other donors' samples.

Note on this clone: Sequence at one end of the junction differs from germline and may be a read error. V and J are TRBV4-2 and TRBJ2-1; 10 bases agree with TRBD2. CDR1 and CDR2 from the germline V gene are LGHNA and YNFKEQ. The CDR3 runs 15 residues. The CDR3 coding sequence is TGTGCCAGCAGCGACTCTAGCGGGAGAAAAAATGAGCAGCTCTTC. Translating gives CASSDSSGRKNEQLF.

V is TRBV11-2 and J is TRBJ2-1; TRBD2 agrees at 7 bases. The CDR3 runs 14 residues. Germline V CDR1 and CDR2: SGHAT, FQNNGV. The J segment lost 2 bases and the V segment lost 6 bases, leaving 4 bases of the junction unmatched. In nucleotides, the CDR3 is TGTGCCAGCAGGAGCGGGGTCCCCTACAATGAGCAGTTCTTC. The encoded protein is CASRSGVPYNEQFF.

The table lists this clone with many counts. The CDR3 spells CASSGLAGGRSVEQYF. The CDR3 DNA reads TGTGCCAGCAGCGGACTAGCGGGAGGTCGGTCGGTTGAGCAGTACTTC. This rearrangement joins TRBV9 to TRBJ2-7, with 13 bases matching TRBD2. Trimming removed 3 bases from V and 7 bases from J; junction bases left unmatched: 10. The CDR3 covers 16 residues. Germline V gene sequence: CDR1 SGDLS, CDR2 YYNGEE.

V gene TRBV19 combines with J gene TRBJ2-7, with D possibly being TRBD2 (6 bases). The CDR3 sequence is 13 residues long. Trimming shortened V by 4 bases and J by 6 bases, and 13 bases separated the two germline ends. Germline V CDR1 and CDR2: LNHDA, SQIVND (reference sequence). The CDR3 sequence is CASSTKTRGEQYF. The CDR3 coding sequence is TGTGCCAGTAGTACCAAGACTAGAGGCGAGCAGTACTTC.

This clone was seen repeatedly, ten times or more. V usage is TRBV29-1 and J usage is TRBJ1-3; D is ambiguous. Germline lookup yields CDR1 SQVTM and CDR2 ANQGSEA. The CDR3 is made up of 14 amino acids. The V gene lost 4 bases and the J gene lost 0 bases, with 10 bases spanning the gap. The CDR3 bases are TGCAGCGTTGTTAAGGGCAGCTCTGGAAACACCATATATTTT. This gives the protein CSVVKGSSGNTIYF. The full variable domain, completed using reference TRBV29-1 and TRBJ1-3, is SAVISQKPSRDICQRGTSLTIQCQVDSQVTMMFWYRQQPGQSLTLIATANQGSEATYESGFVIDKFPISRPNLTFSTLTVSNMSPEDSSIYLCSVVKGSSGNTIYFGEGSWLTVV.

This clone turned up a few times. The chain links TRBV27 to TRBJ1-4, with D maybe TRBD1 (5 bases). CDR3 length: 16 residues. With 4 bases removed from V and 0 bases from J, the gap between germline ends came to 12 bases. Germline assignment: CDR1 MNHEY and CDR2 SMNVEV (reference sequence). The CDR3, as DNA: TGTGCCAGCAGTTCTCCCGGGGCTTCAACTAATGAAAAACTGTTTTTT. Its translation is CASSSPGASTNEKLFF.